A selection of T cell receptor beta chains follows, all from one sample in a study of blood T cell repertoires in COVID-19. Libraries were prepared by immunoSEQ multiplex PCR; TCRdb keeps only in-frame clonotypes and omits some of them. The table has 95,000 to 110,000 clones, over 75% seen once. The sample comprised peripheral blood. These receptors originate from a human donor in a cohort sampled during active or convalescent COVID-19. The CDR3 runs from the conserved cysteine through the conserved F or W. The D gene is left open where the match is weak. Only some rows state a clone size, as once, few, many or a class for expanded clones.

D gene: -; clone size: -; V gene: TRBV19; J gene: TRBJ2-3; CDR3 protein: CASRSQIHTDTQYF; CDR3 DNA: TGTGCCAGTAGATCACAGATCCACACAGATACGCAGTATTTT
D gene: TRBD1; clone size: -; V gene: TRBV2; J gene: TRBJ1-2; CDR3 protein: CASSGRDSYGYTF; CDR3 DNA: TGTGCCAGCAGTGGGCGGGACAGCTATGGCTACACCTTC
D gene: TRBD1; clone size: -; V gene: TRBV5-8; J gene: TRBJ1-2; CDR3 protein: CASSFDRGRGGYTF; CDR3 DNA: TGTGCCAGCAGCTTCGACAGGGGGCGAGGTGGCTACACCTTC
D gene: -; clone size: -; V gene: TRBV5-5; J gene: TRBJ1-2; CDR3 protein: CASIPPGILNYGYTF; CDR3 DNA: TGTGCCAGCATCCCCCCGGGAATATTAAACTATGGCTACACCTTC
D gene: -; clone size: -; V gene: TRBV11-2; J gene: TRBJ2-7; CDR3 protein: CASSADRDMTREQYF; CDR3 DNA: TGTGCCAGCAGCGCCGATCGGGACATGACTCGCGAGCAGTACTTC
D gene: TRBD1; clone size: -; V gene: TRBV9; J gene: TRBJ1-2; CDR3 protein: CASSAQQGAGGYTF; CDR3 DNA: TGTGCCAGCAGCGCCCAACAGGGGGCTGGTGGCTACACCTTC
D gene: -; clone size: -; V gene: TRBV28; J gene: TRBJ2-5; CDR3 protein: CASSSPGGGEETQYF; CDR3 DNA: TGTGCCAGCAGTTCCCCGGGGGGCGGGGAAGAGACCCAGTACTTC
D gene: -; clone size: -; V gene: TRBV11-3; J gene: TRBJ1-3; CDR3 protein: CASSLRSSGNTIYF; CDR3 DNA: TGTGCCAGCAGCTTGCGGTCCTCTGGAAACACCATATATTTT
D gene: -; clone size: -; V gene: TRBV7-7; J gene: TRBJ2-5; CDR3 protein: CASRGGGETQYF; CDR3 DNA: TGTGCTAGCAGGGGAGGGGGGGAGACCCAGTACTTC
D gene: TRBD1; clone size: once; V gene: TRBV2; J gene: TRBJ2-4; CDR3 protein: CASSGDRDFKNIQYF; CDR3 DNA: TGTGCCAGCAGTGGGGACAGGGACTTTAAAAACATTCAGTACTTC
D gene: -; clone size: -; V gene: TRBV27; J gene: TRBJ2-2; CDR3 protein: CASSLFGGGASGELFF; CDR3 DNA: TGTGCCAGCAGTTTATTTGGTGGGGGGGCTTCCGGGGAGCTGTTTTTT
D gene: -; clone size: -; V gene: TRBV7-6; J gene: TRBJ1-1; CDR3 protein: CASSLVVTGGYTEAFF; CDR3 DNA: TGTGCCAGCAGCTTAGTTGTTACGGGTGGGTACACTGAAGCTTTCTTT
D gene: TRBD2; clone size: once; V gene: TRBV13; J gene: TRBJ2-3; CDR3 protein: CASSYGGDTQYF; CDR3 DNA: TGTGCCAGCAGCTACGGGGGGGATACGCAGTATTTT
D gene: -; clone size: few; V gene: TRBV7-9; J gene: TRBJ1-4; CDR3 protein: CASSPDSRLSNEKLFF; CDR3 DNA: TGTGCCAGCAGCCCAGACAGCAGACTGTCTAATGAAAAACTGTTTTTT
D gene: -; clone size: -; V gene: TRBV27; J gene: TRBJ2-2; CDR3 protein: CASSFRGGSTGELFF; CDR3 DNA: TGTGCCAGCAGTTTTAGGGGAGGTAGCACCGGGGAGCTGTTTTTT
D gene: TRBD2; clone size: once; V gene: TRBV5-1; J gene: TRBJ2-3; CDR3 protein: CASSSLAGGSTDTQYF; CDR3 DNA: TGCGCCAGCAGCTCCTTAGCGGGGGGATCCACAGATACGCAGTATTTT
D gene: -; clone size: -; V gene: TRBV7-6; J gene: TRBJ1-2; CDR3 protein: CASSLAPRDSRGYTF; CDR3 DNA: TGTGCCAGCAGCTTAGCGCCCAGGGACTCTCGGGGCTACACCTTC
D gene: -; clone size: -; V gene: TRBV6-2/TRBV6-3; J gene: TRBJ1-2; CDR3 protein: CASSYSGDYGYTF; CDR3 DNA: TGTGCCAGCAGTTACTCCGGAGACTATGGCTACACCTTC
D gene: -; clone size: -; V gene: TRBV29-1; J gene: TRBJ1-1; CDR3 protein: CSGRQFPTTEAFF; CDR3 DNA: TGCAGCGGTCGACAGTTTCCCACGACTGAAGCTTTCTTT
D gene: -; clone size: once; V gene: TRBV28; J gene: TRBJ1-2; CDR3 protein: CASSTYRGANYGYTF; CDR3 DNA: TGTGCCAGCAGTACATATAGGGGTGCTAACTATGGCTACACCTTC
D gene: TRBD1; clone size: -; V gene: TRBV5-4; J gene: TRBJ1-1; CDR3 protein: CASSPQRQGWTEAFF; CDR3 DNA: TGTGCCAGCAGCCCCCAACGACAGGGGTGGACTGAAGCTTTCTTT
D gene: -; clone size: -; V gene: TRBV30; J gene: TRBJ2-7; CDR3 protein: CAWSRSSSYEQYF; CDR3 DNA: TGTGCCTGGAGTAGGAGCAGCTCCTACGAGCAGTACTTC
D gene: -; clone size: -; V gene: TRBV18; J gene: TRBJ1-1; CDR3 protein: CASSPDRRNTEAFF; CDR3 DNA: TGTGCCAGCTCACCAGACAGACGAAACACTGAAGCTTTCTTT
D gene: TRBD1; clone size: once; V gene: TRBV10-3; J gene: TRBJ1-4; CDR3 protein: CAISDRGQEKLFF; CDR3 DNA: TGTGCCATTTCGGACAGGGGGCAAGAAAAACTGTTTTTT
D gene: -; clone size: -; V gene: TRBV4-1; J gene: TRBJ1-2; CDR3 protein: CASSQDRSNYGYTF; CDR3 DNA: TGCGCCAGCAGCCAAGACAGGTCTAACTATGGCTACACCTTC
D gene: -; clone size: -; V gene: TRBV11-1; J gene: TRBJ2-5; CDR3 protein: CASTSERQETQYF; CDR3 DNA: TGTGCCAGCACGTCAGAACGCCAAGAGACCCAGTACTTC
D gene: -; clone size: -; V gene: TRBV29-1; J gene: TRBJ2-3; CDR3 protein: CSVTPSGGDTQYF; CDR3 DNA: TGCAGCGTTACCCCTTCCGGGGGTGATACGCAGTATTTT
D gene: TRBD1; clone size: -; V gene: TRBV10-3; J gene: TRBJ1-1; CDR3 protein: CAISASTGGLEAFF; CDR3 DNA: TGTGCCATCAGTGCCTCAACAGGGGGCCTTGAAGCTTTCTTT
D gene: -; clone size: -; V gene: TRBV7-9; J gene: TRBJ1-2; CDR3 protein: CASSPEFTNYGYTF; CDR3 DNA: TGTGCCAGCAGCCCAGAATTCACTAACTATGGCTACACCTTC